This entry lists 5 T cell receptor beta chains sequenced from one sample in a study of cytomegalovirus exposure and HLA in healthy donors. The PCR employed 60 Vbeta primers together with 13 Jbeta primers. Sequencing used immunoSEQ multiplex PCR; TCRdb keeps in-frame clones, though not all of them. The sample has a few hundred thousand clones; about 83% are singletons. Sequencing used PBMCs. The receptors stem from a girl aged 10 to 17 in good health and CMV-seronegative.

The chain uses TRBV4-1 and TRBJ2-1; 9 bases map to TRBD1. Germline CDR1 and CDR2: MGHRA and YSYEKL. J was trimmed by 1 base and V by 5 bases; bases with no gene match: 9. This CDR3 is 17 amino acids long. CDR3 residues: CASSKAMTGGSYNEQFF. The CDR3 DNA reads TGCGCCAGCAGCAAAGCCATGACAGGGGGTTCCTACAATGAGCAGTTCTTC.

The CDR3, as DNA: TGTGCCAGCAAGAACACTGAAGCTTTCTTT. The encoded protein is CASKNTEAFF. This rearrangement joins TRBV19 to TRBJ1-1; D ambiguous. V lost 9 bases and J 1 base, leaving 3 bases between the germline ends. CDR1 and CDR2 from the germline V gene are LNHDA and SQIVND (reference sequence). The CDR3 length is 10 residues.

This chain connects TRBV5-6 to TRBJ2-7; D call uncertain. CDR1 is SGHDT, CDR2 YYEEEE, per germline. There are 13 residues in the CDR3. V shed 0 bases and J shed 5 bases, with 9 bases lying between them. For the CDR3, the DNA is TGTGCCAGCAGCTTGGGGGCAAGAGACGAGCAGTACTTC. Its translation is CASSLGARDEQYF. Based on the CDR3 plus reference TRBV5-6 and TRBJ2-7, the full variable domain is DAGVTQSPTHLIKTRGQQVTLRCSPKSGHDTVSWYQQALGQGPQFIFQYYEEEERQRGNFPDRFSGHQFPNYSSELNVNALLLGDSALYLCASSLGARDEQYFGPGTRLTVT.

This chain joins TRBV6-1 and TRBJ2-7, with TRBD1 matching over 7 bases. CDR1 is MNHNS and CDR2 is SASEGT in the germline V gene. The CDR3 is made up of 13 amino acids. Germline trimming cut 6 bases from V and 6 bases from J; bases unmatched to any gene: 8. CDR3 loop: CASRQYRGGEQYF. The DNA of the CDR3 is TGTGCCAGCAGACAATACAGGGGCGGCGAGCAGTACTTC.

The V call is TRBV28, the J call TRBJ1-5; maybe TRBD1 (5 bases). V was trimmed by 6 bases and J by 1 base, leaving 10 bases between them. CDR3 size: 14 residues. Germline CDR1 and CDR2: MDHEN and SYDVKM. The CDR3 DNA is TGTGCCAGCAGCCGCGGGGGGAGCAATCAGCCCCAGCATTTT. It specifies CASSRGGSNQPQHF.